Shown below are 12 T cell receptor beta chains from a single sample sequenced in a study of vaccination effects on CD4 cells after COVID-19. No antigen is known for these receptors. Libraries were prepared by immunoSEQ multiplex PCR; TCRdb keeps only in-frame clonotypes and omits some of them. The sample has 45,000 to 55,000 clones, around 70% seen once. Around day 10 of culture, CD4+ T cells were separated out. The participants, recipients of two vaccine doses, got either BNT162b2 or mRNA-1273. Sequences were derived from CD4+ T cells from PBMCs cultured without peptide, sampled after COVID-19 vaccination. The origin of the receptors is a human donor who received a COVID-19 vaccine.

The rearrangement joins TRBV21-1 to TRBJ2-5. TRBV21-1 is listed as a pseudogene. The CDR3 has 12 residues. In DNA, the CDR3 is TGTGCCTCCAGGGGTAGCGGAGGGACCCAGTACTTC. Translating it yields CASRGSGGTQYF.

J is TRBJ2-7 and V is TRBV3-1 (or the pseudogene TRBV3-2), with D possibly TRBD2 on 5 matching bases. The V end lost 8 bases, the J end lost 0 bases, and 14 bases lay between the germline ends. CDR3 length: 14 amino acids. Germline V CDR1 and CDR2: LGHDT, YNNKEL (reference sequence). DNA for the CDR3: TGTGCCAGCGCACGAGACGGGAACTCCTACGAGCAGTACTTC. It encodes CASARDGNSYEQYF.

This chain joins TRBV19 and TRBJ2-3; TRBD2 might be the D (5 bases). V dropped 7 bases and J dropped 0 bases, with 14 bases sitting between them. The CDR3 sequence is 15 residues long. Looked up from germline, CDR1 is LNHDA and CDR2 is SQIVND (reference sequence). Here the CDR3 reads CASNSGAASTDTQYF. The DNA for the CDR3 is TGTGCCAGTAATTCAGGAGCGGCTAGCACAGATACGCAGTATTTT. The complete variable domain, with remaining parts taken from reference TRBV19 and TRBJ2-3, reads DGGITQSPKYLFRKEGQNVTLSCEQNLNHDAMYWYRQDPGQGLRLIYYSQIVNDFQKGDIAEGYSVSREKKESFPLTVTSAQKNPTAFYLCASNSGAASTDTQYFGPGTRLTVL.

The CDR3 DNA reads TGTGCCAGCAGTGTAACAGCGGGAGCCAGAAACTACGAGCAGTACTTC. It translates to CASSVTAGARNYEQYF. This rearrangement joins TRBV6-1 to TRBJ2-7, with 8 positions matching TRBD2. The CDR3 is 16 amino acids. From germline, CDR1 is MNHNS and CDR2 SASEGT. V shed 4 bases and J 3 bases; nucleotides not matched to a gene: 11.

V usage is TRBV27 and J usage is TRBJ2-7; 10 bases map to TRBD2. This CDR3 contains 15 residues. After removal of 6 bases from V and 2 bases from J, the junction contained 7 bases not matched to a gene. The germline V gene has CDR1 MNHEY and CDR2 SMNVEV (reference sequence). In DNA form, the CDR3 reads TGTGCCAGCAGAAAAGGACTAGCGGAAGCCTACGAGCAGTACTTC. It encodes CASRKGLAEAYEQYF.

The rearrangement uses TRBV5-1 and TRBJ2-3; 7 bases match TRBD1. From germline, CDR1 is SGHRS and CDR2 YFSETQ. This CDR3 region has 15 residues. After removal of 4 bases from V and 3 bases from J, the junction contained 8 bases not matched to a gene. DNA of the CDR3: TGCGCCAGCAGCCGTACACAGGGGCGGACAGATACGCAGTATTTT. Translating gives CASSRTQGRTDTQYF. The full variable domain, rest sourced from reference TRBV5-1 and TRBJ2-3, is KAGVTQTPRYLIKTRGQQVTLSCSPISGHRSVSWYQQTPGQGLQFLFEYFSETQRNKGNFPGRFSGRQFSNSRSEMNVSTLELGDSALYLCASSRTQGRTDTQYFGPGTRLTVL.

In this sample, this clone turned up a few times. The rearrangement joins TRBV9 to TRBJ1-1; no reliable D call. The CDR3 runs 13 residues. Per the germline V gene, CDR1 is SGDLS and CDR2 is YYNGEE. The germline V and J ends were trimmed by 0 bases and 7 bases, with 10 bases remaining between them. CDR3 sequence: CASSVGSFDEAFF. DNA for the CDR3: TGTGCCAGCAGCGTAGGATCGTTTGATGAAGCTTTCTTT.

CDR3 loop: CASSLLAGGHEQYF. CDR3 DNA sequence: TGTGCCAGCAGCTTGCTAGCGGGGGGTCACGAGCAGTACTTC. This chain links TRBV5-6 with TRBJ2-7, with 11 bases lining up with TRBD2. From germline, CDR1 is SGHDT and CDR2 YYEEEE. The V and J ends lost 1 base and 5 bases, in that order; junction bases with no gene match: 2. This CDR3 contains 14 residues. Full variable domain (remainder filled in from reference TRBV5-6 and TRBJ2-7): DAGVTQSPTHLIKTRGQQVTLRCSPKSGHDTVSWYQQALGQGPQFIFQYYEEEERQRGNFPDRFSGHQFPNYSSELNVNALLLGDSALYLCASSLLAGGHEQYFGPGTRLTVT.

This clone appeared once. The genes are TRBV5-4 and TRBJ2-7; the D gene could be TRBD1 or TRBD2 (6 bases each). The CDR3 runs to 16 residues. Germline V gene sequence: CDR1 SGHNT, CDR2 YYREEE (reference sequence). V dropped 4 bases and J dropped 3 bases, with 20 bases sitting between them. DNA for the CDR3: TGTGCCAGCAGCCGACTGCTTCGGCGGGACAACTACGAGCAGTACTTC. Its protein product is CASSRLLRRDNYEQYF.

The gene calls are TRBV2 and TRBJ1-1; 7 positions match TRBD1. Germline CDR1 reads SNHLY; CDR2 reads FYNNEI. The V and J ends lost 1 base and 1 base, in that order; junction bases with no gene match: 6. The CDR3 consists of 16 residues. CDR3 nucleotide sequence: TGTGCCAGCAGTGAAGTCGGAGGGACAGCGAACACTGAAGCTTTCTTT. Amino acid sequence: CASSEVGGTANTEAFF.

The rearrangement uses TRBV6-5 and TRBJ1-2; TRBD1 matches at 8 bases. The CDR3 contains 16 residues. Germline-derived CDR1 and CDR2 are MNHEY and SVGAGI. With 0 bases clipped from V and 4 bases from J, the junction kept 7 bases outside the gene matches. In DNA form, the CDR3 reads TGTGCCAGCAGTTACTCGACTGGACAGGGTGGCTATGGCTACACCTTC. This gives the protein CASSYSTGQGGYGYTF.

This clone has a handful of counts. The chain combines TRBV10-2 with TRBJ2-5; D uncertain. Deletions cut 7 bases from V and 1 base from J, with 10 bases between. The CDR3 contains 13 residues. Germline V gene lookup returns CDR1 WSHSY and CDR2 SAAADI. The chain's CDR3 is CASTGRLQETQYF. CDR3 DNA sequence: TGCGCCAGCACGGGCAGACTCCAAGAGACCCAGTACTTC.